The 9 T cell receptor beta chains presented below share a single source sample, sequenced in a study of Ad26.COV2.S vaccination and SARS-CoV-2 variants. Described treatment: about 20 received Ad26.COV2.S at low or high dose, single or two shots; about 5 received placebo; per-sample allocation not given. The investigators took samples on day 63 after the first vaccine or placebo injection. The repertoire was sequenced with immunoSEQ multiplex PCR; TCRdb's copy has only in-frame clones and lacks some. Of 380,000 or so clones listed, about nine tenths are singletons. The starting material was peripheral blood, obtained in a trial of Ad26.COV2.S vaccine versus placebo. The source of these receptors is a person aged 18 to 59 who received the Ad26.COV2.S COVID-19 vaccine or a placebo.

The V and J genes are TRBV4-3 and TRBJ1-4; D unresolved. This CDR3 is 15 amino acids long. The germline V and J ends were trimmed by 0 bases and 0 bases, with 5 bases remaining between them. Germline CDR1 reads LGHNA; CDR2 reads YSLEER. The CDR3 nucleotides are TGCGCCAGCAGCCAAGAGAAGGCAACTAATGAAAAACTGTTTTTT. This codes for CASSQEKATNEKLFF.

This chain uses TRBV6-5 with TRBJ2-2; no clear D. V was trimmed by 7 bases and J by 8 bases, leaving 14 bases between them. The CDR3 covers 13 residues. From germline, CDR1 is MNHEY and CDR2 SVGAGI. Here the CDR3 reads CASTTGQIGELFF. Written as DNA, the CDR3 is TGTGCCAGCACCACTGGGCAGATAGGGGAGCTGTTTTTT.

The J gene is TRBJ2-5, the V gene TRBV19; the match to TRBD2 covers 10 bases. Germline loops: CDR1 LNHDA, CDR2 SQIVND (reference sequence). This CDR3 region has 16 residues. V trimming: 0 bases; J trimming: 1 base; junction bases outside the gene matches: 2. CDR3 nucleotides: TGTGCCAGTAGTATAGATAGCGGGAGGATCCAAGAGACCCAGTACTTC. Translating gives CASSIDSGRIQETQYF.

The chain links TRBV19 to TRBJ1-5; TRBD1 aligns across 7 bases. Germline CDR1 and CDR2: LNHDA and SQIVND (reference sequence). Germline trimming cut 3 bases from V and 4 bases from J; bases unmatched to any gene: 9. The CDR3 consists of 16 residues. The CDR3 DNA is TGTGCCAGTAGTATGGACCGACAGGGACTAAATCAGCCCCAGCATTTT. Its protein is CASSMDRQGLNQPQHF.

This CDR3 reads CASSPTREGAQYF. In DNA form, the CDR3 reads TGTGCCAGCAGCCCCACTAGGGAAGGGGCGCAGTATTTT. V is TRBV11-1 and J is TRBJ2-3; D could derive from TRBD1 or TRBD2 (5 bases each). CDR1 and CDR2 (germline): SGHAT, FQDESV (reference sequence). Trimming took 5 bases from V and 10 from J, leaving 16 bases between them. This CDR3 contains 13 residues.

The chain has TRBV7-3 and TRBJ2-4; TRBD1 aligns across 7 bases. V shed 0 bases, J shed 7 bases, and the junction held 6 bases outside the gene matches. From germline, CDR1 is SGHTA and CDR2 FQGTGA. This CDR3 is 15 amino acids long. Here the CDR3 reads CASSLTGGGTNIQYF. The CDR3 DNA is TGTGCCAGCAGCTTAACAGGGGGCGGAACGAACATTCAGTACTTC.

The sample holds a few counts of this clone. This chain links TRBV15 with TRBJ2-7; tentatively, D is TRBD2 (6 bases). The CDR3 sequence is 13 residues long. In germline, CDR1 is LNHNV, CDR2 YYDKDF (reference sequence). Trimming removed 0 bases at V and 11 bases at J, with 14 bases between. CDR3 amino acids: CATSRDFRGGKYF. In nucleotides, the CDR3 is TGTGCCACCAGCAGAGATTTTAGGGGAGGCAAGTACTTC.

This chain connects TRBV19 to TRBJ1-1, with D uncertain. This CDR3 has 13 residues. The ends were cut back, 2 bases at V and 5 bases at J, with 9 bases in the middle. Germline V lookup: CDR1 LNHDA, CDR2 SQIVND (reference sequence). The CDR3 is CASSIFGETEAFF. CDR3 nucleotide sequence: TGTGCCAGTAGTATATTTGGTGAAACTGAAGCTTTCTTT. Complete variable domain (other parts from reference TRBV19 and TRBJ1-1): DGGITQSPKYLFRKEGQNVTLSCEQNLNHDAMYWYRQDPGQGLRLIYYSQIVNDFQKGDIAEGYSVSREKKESFPLTVTSAQKNPTAFYLCASSIFGETEAFFGQGTRLTVV.

The chain employs TRBV11-2 and TRBJ1-3; possibly TRBD1 for D (5 bases). Trimming removed 1 base from V and 3 bases from J, with 10 bases in between. Germline lookup yields CDR1 SGHAT and CDR2 FQNNGV. CDR3 length: 15 amino acids. CDR3 protein: CASSLGGRVGNTIYF. For the CDR3, the DNA is TGTGCCAGCAGCTTAGGGGGCAGGGTTGGAAACACCATATATTTT.